These 20 T cell receptor beta chains came from one sample sequenced in a study of human T cells and chemical hapten exposure. The sample's time point: patch test 3, about 24 weeks after DPC sensitization. Treatment in this sample: therapeutic diphenylcyclopropenone sensitization with weekly scalp DPC. TCRdb passed the RACE reads through MiXCR, listing each CDR3 protein once. The sample yields approximately 50,000 distinct CDR3 sequences, roughly 10% seen once. The starting material was whole blood, obtained in connection with sensitization to the hapten diphenylcyclopropenone (DPC). These receptors all come from a woman between 40 and 55 years old with alopecia areata. Some clones in this sample may be carry-over from other donors' samples.

The table lists this clonotype with a few counts. The chain employs TRBV19 and TRBJ1-1; the D gene is possibly TRBD1 (5 bases). This CDR3 has 15 residues. The germline gives CDR1 LNHDA, CDR2 SQIVND (reference sequence). V was clipped by 3 bases and J by 3 bases, with 14 bases between them. Here the CDR3 DNA reads TGTGCCAGTAGTATCGACAGCCAGTTGGACACTGAAGCTTTCTTT. Residues: CASSIDSQLDTEAFF.

This clonotype has at least ten counts. The chain uses TRBV20-1 and TRBJ2-2; D call uncertain. V lost 5 bases and J lost 4, with 11 bases in between. The CDR3 sequence is 13 residues long. The germline V gene encodes CDR1 DFQATT and CDR2 SNEGSKA (reference sequence). CDR3 amino acids: CSAGRIATGELFF. For the CDR3, the DNA is TGCAGTGCTGGGCGGATCGCCACCGGGGAGCTGTTTTTT.

The genes are TRBV18 and TRBJ1-2; D uncertain. V was cut by 3 bases and J by 8 bases, with 13 bases left in between. Germline V CDR1 and CDR2: KGHSH, LQKENI. The CDR3 is made up of 13 amino acids. CDR3 sequence reads: CASSPQTGDGYTF. The CDR3 DNA reads TGTGCCAGCTCACCCCAAACGGGCGACGGCTACACCTTC.

This clonotype has more than one count but fewer than ten. The V and J genes are TRBV12-5 and TRBJ1-6; 7 bases align to TRBD1. This CDR3 contains 15 residues. In germline, CDR1 is LGHNT, CDR2 FRNRAP. V trimming: 7 bases; J trimming: 9 bases; junction bases outside the gene matches: 12. The CDR3 coding sequence is TGTGCTAGTGCCCTCCAGGGGGGGGGCGGTTCACCCCTCCACTTT. Translation gives CASALQGGGGSPLHF.

The chain combines TRBV27 with TRBJ1-5, with D possibly matching TRBD1 (5 bases). The CDR3 runs to 16 residues. The germline V gene has CDR1 MNHEY and CDR2 SMNVEV (reference sequence). V was cut by 3 bases and J by 4 bases, with 16 bases left in between. CDR3 in DNA: TGTGCCAGCAGTTTGCATGCCGGTGGGGGTAATCAGCCCCAGCATTTT. Residues: CASSLHAGGGNQPQHF.

The chain employs TRBV2 and TRBJ1-3; no definite D call. The CDR3 has 14 amino acids. Germline V gives CDR1 SNHLY, CDR2 FYNNEI. Trimming removed 0 bases from V and 4 bases from J, with 7 bases in between. The DNA of the CDR3 is TGTGCCAGCAGTGAAGCTGAGTTCGGAAACACCATATATTTT. Its protein product is CASSEAEFGNTIYF.

This clonotype was detected only a few times. The V and J genes are TRBV2 and TRBJ1-1; a possible D gene is TRBD1 (5 bases). V was cut by 3 bases and J by 4 bases, with 18 bases left in between. From germline, CDR1 is SNHLY and CDR2 FYNNEI. The CDR3 loop spans 16 amino acids. CDR3 coding DNA: TGTGCCAGCAGTGACCCTGCGGCAGGGCGGAGCACTGAAGCTTTCTTT. This encodes CASSDPAAGRSTEAFF.

The sample holds many counts of this clonotype. The rearrangement joins TRBV2 to TRBJ2-1; TRBD1 matches at 7 bases. V lost 5 bases, J lost 4 bases, and 5 bases stayed unmatched. CDR1 SNHLY and CDR2 FYNNEI come from the germline V gene. The CDR3 has 14 residues. CDR3 bases: TGTGCCAGCAGTCGGGACAGAAATTACAATGAGCAGTTCTTC. Its translation is CASSRDRNYNEQFF. The full variable domain, its missing parts supplied by reference TRBV2 and TRBJ2-1, is EPEVTQTPSHQVTQMGQEVILRCVPISNHLYFYWYRQILGQKVEFLVSFYNNEISEKSEIFDDQFSVERPDGSNFTLKIRSTKLEDSAMYFCASSRDRNYNEQFFGPGTRLTVL.

This clonotype came up a few times. The rearrangement links TRBV5-1 to TRBJ2-7, with D perhaps matching TRBD2 (6 bases). The CDR3 has 13 residues. The V gene's germline CDR1 is SGHRS and CDR2 YFSETQ. The V and J ends lost 7 bases and 2 bases respectively, with 13 bases between them. The CDR3 nucleotides are TGCGCCAGCGGGCGGGGATCGCCCTACGAGCAGTACTTC. Encoded protein: CASGRGSPYEQYF.

The sample holds a few counts of this clonotype. V is TRBV4-3 and J is TRBJ2-7; D call uncertain. Germline loops: CDR1 LGHNA, CDR2 YSLEER. V shed 0 bases and J shed 5 bases, with 8 bases lying between them. The CDR3 is made up of 13 amino acids. The CDR3 nucleotides are TGCGCCAGCAGCCAAGACTTCACGGACGAGCAGTACTTC. This codes for CASSQDFTDEQYF.

The chain combines TRBV12-3 or TRBV12-4 with TRBJ1-6, with D uncertain. Trimming stripped 3 bases from V and 7 bases from J, with 10 bases between. This CDR3 has 14 amino acids. The CDR3: CASSFSGSNSPLHF. CDR3 nucleotide sequence: TGTGCCAGCAGTTTTTCGGGTTCCAATTCACCCCTCCACTTT.

The chain uses TRBV18 and TRBJ2-3; D perhaps matches TRBD1 (6 bases). Germline loops: CDR1 KGHSH, CDR2 LQKENI. Deletions cut 1 base from V and 0 bases from J, with 14 bases between. This CDR3 spans 17 amino acids. Written as DNA, the CDR3 is TGTGCCAGCTCACCACGATCGGCAGGGGCTAGCACAGATACGCAGTATTTT. Protein product: CASSPRSAGASTDTQYF.

A few counts support this clonotype. The chain is built from TRBV2 and TRBJ1-1; D is possibly TRBD1 (5 bases). The length of the CDR3 is 13 residues. The germline V gene has CDR1 SNHLY and CDR2 FYNNEI. V lost 8 bases and J 4 bases, leaving 14 bases between the germline ends. CDR3 nucleotides: TGTGCCAGCTATTGGGGGGTTTTCACTGAAGCTTTCTTT. Its translation: CASYWGVFTEAFF. Filled out from reference TRBV2 and TRBJ1-1, the complete variable domain reads EPEVTQTPSHQVTQMGQEVILRCVPISNHLYFYWYRQILGQKVEFLVSFYNNEISEKSEIFDDQFSVERPDGSNFTLKIRSTKLEDSAMYFCASYWGVFTEAFFGQGTRLTVV.

In its sample, this clonotype was seen many times. The chain has TRBV11-3 and TRBJ2-3; D is perhaps TRBD1 (5 bases). V lost 5 bases to trimming and J lost 6 bases, with 15 bases between them. The CDR3 has 14 residues. From germline, CDR1 is SGHNT and CDR2 YENEEA. This CDR3 reads CASSDRLDLDTQYF. The CDR3 bases are TGTGCCAGCAGCGACAGACTGGATTTGGATACGCAGTATTTT.

The chain combines TRBV9 with TRBJ2-3, with 11 positions matching TRBD2. Per germline, CDR1 SGDLS and CDR2 YYNGEE. There are 17 residues in the CDR3. Trimming cost V 4 bases and J 0 bases; bases outside gene matches: 7. CDR3: CASSFFSGGASTDTQYF. In nucleotides, the CDR3 is TGTGCCAGCAGCTTTTTTAGCGGGGGGGCTAGCACAGATACGCAGTATTTT. Full variable domain (rest looked up from reference TRBV9 and TRBJ2-3): DSGVTQTPKHLITATGQRVTLRCSPRSGDLSVYWYQQSLDQGLQFLIQYYNGEERAKGNILERFSAQQFPDLHSELNLSSLELGDSALYFCASSFFSGGASTDTQYFGPGTRLTVL.

This clonotype was seen at least ten times. The rearrangement joins TRBV5-1 to TRBJ2-5, with TRBD1 as a possible D gene (6 bases). Looked up from germline, CDR1 is SGHRS and CDR2 is YFSETQ. CDR3 length equals 16 residues. The ends were cut back, 4 bases at V and 2 bases at J, with 18 bases in the middle. The CDR3 region has the DNA TGCGCCAGCAGCCCCAGACCCGCACAGGGACAAGAGACCCAGTACTTC. Residues: CASSPRPAQGQETQYF.

Only a few counts were recorded for this clonotype. V gene TRBV28 combines with J gene TRBJ1-4, with D uncertain. The germline gives CDR1 MDHEN, CDR2 SYDVKM. V lost 6 bases to trimming and J lost 2 bases, with 19 bases between them. There are 17 residues in the CDR3. The CDR3 here is CASRQTAYRATNEKLFF. The CDR3, as DNA: TGTGCCAGCAGACAGACCGCCTATAGGGCTACTAATGAAAAACTGTTTTTT.

CDR3 DNA sequence: TGTGCCAGCAGCTTAGACTCTAGAGCTAACGAGCAGTACTTC. It yields the protein CASSLDSRANEQYF. The chain combines TRBV7-2 with TRBJ2-7; the D is unclear. The CDR3 covers 14 residues. Germline loops: CDR1 SGHTA, CDR2 FQGNSA. V was pared by 1 base and J by 5 bases, with 12 bases between.

The rearrangement links TRBV9 to TRBJ2-1; D gene unclear. V lost 4 bases, J lost 6 bases, and 8 bases lay in between. The CDR3 contains 12 residues. Germline lookup yields CDR1 SGDLS and CDR2 YYNGEE. The CDR3 DNA reads TGTGCCAGCAGCCCATACCCCAATGAGCAGTTCTTC. Amino acid sequence: CASSPYPNEQFF.

The chain employs TRBV5-1 and TRBJ1-1; 10 positions agree with TRBD1. The V gene's germline CDR1 is SGHRS and CDR2 YFSETQ. V gave up 4 bases and J gave up 5 bases; unmatched junction bases: 11. CDR3 length: 16 residues. The DNA for the CDR3 is TGCGCCAGCAGCCCCAGGACAGGGGGTGTGGGGACTGAAGCTTTCTTT. Translated: CASSPRTGGVGTEAFF.